The sequence of this T cell receptor beta chain was determined in a study of CD8 T cells in Susac syndrome. Random hexamers were used to reverse transcribe an amount of roughly 0.5 to 1 ug RNA. TCRdb used MiXCR to reprocess the immunoSEQ multiplex PCR reads, holding one entry per CDR3 protein. The sample includes more than 55,000 distinct CDR3 sequences, 96% of them seen just once. CDR3 length equals 15 residues. J gave up 4 bases and V 5 bases, and 9 bases lay outside the gene matches. Sequencing input: CD4+ T cells from PBMCs. This sequence was found in a human donor with multiple sclerosis. The gene calls are TRBV12-3 or TRBV12-4 and TRBJ2-7, with 9 bases matching TRBD1. CDR3 sequence reads: CASSPPRDRAYEQYF. CDR3 sequence (DNA): TGTGCCAGCAGTCCCCCCCGGGACAGGGCTTACGAGCAGTACTTC.